What follows is one T cell receptor (beta chain) and its context. Its antigen is not known. TCRdb keeps only in-frame clones here, not all; method: immunoSEQ multiplex PCR. The sample has about 82,000 clones; around four fifths are singletons. This CDR3 contains 12 residues. From germline, CDR1 is LNHDA and CDR2 SQIVND (reference sequence). Trimming stripped 5 bases from V and 5 bases from J, with 9 bases between. The sample originates from a study of OX40 agonist ivuxolimab in advanced cancers. Study-wide background: Among those treated, three patients had partial responses, one with hepatocellular carcinoma and two with cutaneous melanoma.

General study results and limits: Circulating CD4+ and CD8+ T cells showed clonal expansion by week 6 at 0.1 to 3.0 mg/kg. Antigen specificity of clonally expanded peripheral T cells was not established.

Autoimmune disease history or systemic immunosuppression barred patients. Sequencing was performed on CD4+ or CD8+ T cells sorted from blood, taken in a trial of the OX40 agonist ivuxolimab. This chain joins TRBV19 and TRBJ1-1, with D hard to call. This sequence originates from an adult with an advanced solid tumor such as melanoma, head and neck, liver or kidney cancer. The CDR3: CASSARRTEAFF. The CDR3 DNA is TGTGCCAGTAGTGCCCGACGGACTGAAGCTTTCTTT.